This is a list of T cell receptor beta chains from one sample in a study of blood T cell repertoires in COVID-19. Profiled with immunoSEQ multiplex PCR; TCRdb holds only in-frame clones, not every one. The table lists 140,000 to 150,000 clones, 60% to 80% of them singletons. Material for sequencing was peripheral blood. Every receptor here comes from a man between 50 and 59 years old with active or convalescent COVID-19. Both conserved end residues are part of each CDR3. The D gene is left open where the match is weak. Size values are once, few and many counts, or a class for expanded clones, and some rows have none.

CDR3 protein,CDR3 DNA,clone size,V gene,J gene,D gene
CASSETRGGETQYF,TGCGCCAGCAGTGAGACCCGGGGAGGGGAGACCCAGTACTTC,few,TRBV10-1,TRBJ2-5,TRBD2
CASSYTQGAESGYTF,TGTGCCAGCAGCTATACACAGGGGGCGGAGAGCGGCTACACCTTC,-,TRBV7-2,TRBJ1-2,TRBD1
CASSGRFGYGYTF,TGTGCCAGCAGCGGGAGGTTCGGCTATGGCTACACCTTC,-,TRBV9,TRBJ1-2,-
CASSSATAIGTYNEQFF,TGTGCCAGCAGCTCAGCTACAGCTATAGGAACATACAATGAGCAGTTCTTC,-,TRBV11-3,TRBJ2-1,-
CASSFGGTVNQPQHF,TGTGCCAGCAGTTTTGGGGGGACGGTCAATCAGCCCCAGCATTTT,few,TRBV27,TRBJ1-5,-
CASTQDSTSGRNEQFF,TGTGCCAGCACCCAAGACTCGACTAGCGGGAGGAATGAGCAGTTCTTC,-,TRBV13,TRBJ2-1,TRBD2
CASSLQAGGPGELFF,TGTGCCAGCAGCTTACAAGCGGGAGGGCCCGGGGAGCTGTTTTTT,-,TRBV7-6,TRBJ2-2,TRBD2
CASSGPGGPVQETQYF,TGTGCCAGCAGCGGCCCCGGAGGGCCGGTTCAAGAGACCCAGTACTTC,-,TRBV9,TRBJ2-5,-
CASSPTAGGPNEQYF,TGCGCCAGCAGCCCCACTGCGGGAGGGCCAAACGAGCAGTACTTC,-,TRBV5-1,TRBJ2-7,TRBD2
CASRPGEGVRGDQYF,TGTGCCAGCAGGCCGGGAGAGGGAGTCCGAGGGGACCAGTACTTC,-,TRBV3-1/TRBV3-2,TRBJ2-5,-
CASSLALGAYGANVLTF,TGTGCCAGCAGCTTAGCCCTGGGGGCCTATGGGGCCAACGTCCTGACTTTC,-,TRBV7-6,TRBJ2-6,-
CASSISGSGEQYF,TGTGCCAGTAGTATATCCGGGAGCGGCGAGCAGTACTTC,-,TRBV19,TRBJ2-7,-
CASRTDRGLGNTEAFF,TGTGCCAGCAGGACGGACAGGGGACTCGGGAACACTGAAGCTTTCTTT,-,TRBV28,TRBJ1-1,TRBD1
CASSPDSHVNEQFF,TGTGCTAGCAGTCCGGACTCCCACGTCAATGAGCAGTTCTTC,few,TRBV7-7,TRBJ2-1,-
CVSSSPDRGRVNYGYTF,TGTGTCAGCAGCTCACCGGACAGGGGGCGCGTTAACTATGGCTACACCTTC,-,TRBV7-8,TRBJ1-2,TRBD1
CASSPFRGSIGTGELFF,TGTGCCAGCAGCCCGTTCCGGGGATCCATTGGAACCGGGGAGCTGTTTTTT,once,TRBV7-6,TRBJ2-2,-
CASSLSVNRGGETQYF,TGCGCCAGCAGCTTGTCCGTAAACAGGGGTGGGGAGACCCAGTACTTC,-,TRBV5-1,TRBJ2-5,TRBD1
CASSQAGAEGETQYF,TGTGCCAGCAGCCAGGCCGGGGCGGAGGGGGAGACCCAGTACTTC,-,TRBV3-1/TRBV3-2,TRBJ2-5,-
CASSRQLGNSPLHF,TGTGCCAGCAGCAGACAGTTGGGGAATTCACCCCTCCACTTT,once,TRBV7-9,TRBJ1-6,-
CATSRGNENIQYF,TGTGCCACCAGTAGGGGGAATGAAAACATTCAGTACTTC,-,TRBV24-1,TRBJ2-4,-
CASSRTGTGGAGANVLTF,TGCGCCAGCAGCCGCACCGGGACAGGGGGCGCTGGGGCCAACGTCCTGACTTTC,-,TRBV4-1,TRBJ2-6,TRBD1
CAWSPGTFTSPLHF,TGTGCCTGGAGTCCCGGGACTTTCACTTCACCCCTCCACTTT,-,TRBV30,TRBJ1-6,-
CASSLEGGATGELFF,TGTGCCAGCAGTTTGGAGGGAGGAGCCACCGGGGAGCTGTTTTTT,-,TRBV28,TRBJ2-2,-
CASSLFDRDFQETQYF,TGTGCCAGCAGCTTGTTCGACAGGGACTTCCAAGAGACCCAGTACTTC,-,TRBV5-6,TRBJ2-5,-
CASSSLWDRPNTEAFF,TGTGCCAGCAGCTCATTGTGGGACAGACCAAACACTGAAGCTTTCTTT,-,TRBV7-6,TRBJ1-1,TRBD1
CASSSRTSDTQYF,TGTGCCAGCAGTTCCCGGACTTCAGATACGCAGTATTTT,-,TRBV7-3,TRBJ2-3,-
CASSLSRWDTQHTGELFF,TGTGCCAGCAGCTTAAGCCGGTGGGACACTCAACACACCGGGGAGCTGTTTTTT,-,TRBV11-3,TRBJ2-2,-
CASSFLAGVTGELFF,TGTGCCAGTAGTTTCCTAGCGGGAGTCACCGGGGAGCTGTTTTTT,-,TRBV19,TRBJ2-2,TRBD2
CASRLAGGPSEQYF,TGCGCCAGCAGATTAGCGGGAGGGCCTAGCGAGCAGTACTTC,-,TRBV10-2,TRBJ2-7,TRBD2
CASSHKTGPVGNTIYF,TGTGCCAGCAGCCATAAGACAGGGCCGGTTGGAAACACCATATATTTT,-,TRBV3-1/TRBV3-2,TRBJ1-3,TRBD1
CASSLDAGNNQPQHF,TGCGCCAGCAGCTTGGATGCAGGGAACAATCAGCCCCAGCATTTT,-,TRBV5-1,TRBJ1-5,-
CATSDPPGGEQYF,TGTGCCACCAGTGACCCCCCAGGGGGTGAGCAGTACTTC,-,TRBV24-1,TRBJ2-7,TRBD1
CASSPGTVTGELFF,TGTGCCAGCAGCCCAGGGACAGTCACCGGGGAGCTGTTTTTT,-,TRBV7-9,TRBJ2-2,TRBD1
CASSFPLGQGQNTEAFF,TGTGCCAGCAGTTTCCCCCTCGGACAGGGGCAGAACACTGAAGCTTTCTTT,-,TRBV28,TRBJ1-1,TRBD1
CASSIWELEQFQETQYF,TGTGCCAGTAGTATTTGGGAGTTGGAACAATTTCAAGAGACCCAGTACTTC,few,TRBV19,TRBJ2-5,-
CATSDPKRLATYNEQFF,TGTGCCACCAGTGATCCCAAAAGACTAGCGACATACAATGAGCAGTTCTTC,-,TRBV24-1,TRBJ2-1,TRBD2
CASSSLGFASGIQETQYF,TGTGCCAGCAGTTCCCTAGGATTTGCTAGCGGGATCCAAGAGACCCAGTACTTC,-,TRBV28,TRBJ2-5,TRBD2
CASRGAPAYEQYF,TGTGCCAGCAGAGGGGCCCCAGCCTACGAGCAGTACTTC,-,TRBV28,TRBJ2-7,-
CAWSVINRNTEAFF,TGTGCCTGGAGTGTAATCAACAGGAACACTGAAGCTTTCTTT,-,TRBV30,TRBJ1-1,-
CASSLFFRDRVRGNQPQHF,TGTGCCAGCAGCTTATTTTTCCGGGACAGGGTCAGAGGCAATCAGCCCCAGCATTTT,-,TRBV7-6,TRBJ1-5,TRBD1
CATSRGGQLNQPQHF,TGTGCCACCAGCAGAGGTGGCCAGTTAAATCAGCCCCAGCATTTT,-,TRBV15,TRBJ1-5,-
CAWSVQGTTGPQHF,TGTGCCTGGAGTGTCCAGGGCACAACAGGGCCCCAGCATTTT,once,TRBV30,TRBJ1-5,-
CASTPGQGLYGYTF,TGTGCCAGTACGCCGGGACAGGGCCTCTATGGCTACACCTTC,-,TRBV6-5,TRBJ1-2,TRBD1
CASSQGTSFYEQYF,TGTGCCAGCAGCCAAGGGACTAGCTTCTACGAGCAGTACTTC,-,TRBV16,TRBJ2-7,TRBD2
CASSEGAGPYEQYF,TGTGCCAGCAGCGAGGGGGCCGGACCCTACGAGCAGTACTTC,-,TRBV5-4,TRBJ2-7,TRBD1
CASSVWGTAQETQYF,TGTGCCAGCAGCGTATGGGGGACAGCTCAAGAGACCCAGTACTTC,-,TRBV9,TRBJ2-5,TRBD1
CASSLRTRETGELFF,TGTGCCAGCAGCTTAAGGACTAGAGAGACCGGGGAGCTGTTTTTT,-,TRBV7-2,TRBJ2-2,TRBD2
CASSSGQKLMNTEAFF,TGTGCCAGCAGTTCCGGACAGAAGCTTATGAACACTGAAGCTTTCTTT,-,TRBV28,TRBJ1-1,-
CASSLTGMETQYF,TGTGCCAGCAGTCTTACAGGGATGGAGACCCAGTACTTC,once,TRBV3-1/TRBV3-2,TRBJ2-5,-
CASSYKVGSYEQYF,TGTGCCAGCAGTTACAAAGTCGGCTCCTACGAGCAGTACTTC,-,TRBV6-6,TRBJ2-7,-
CASYGGQAIGPEAFF,TGTGCCAGCTACGGCGGACAGGCTATAGGACCTGAAGCTTTCTTT,-,TRBV18,TRBJ1-1,TRBD1
CASSPLAGSADTQYF,TGTGCCAGCAGCCCTTTGGCGGGAAGCGCAGATACGCAGTATTTT,-,TRBV3-1/TRBV3-2,TRBJ2-3,-